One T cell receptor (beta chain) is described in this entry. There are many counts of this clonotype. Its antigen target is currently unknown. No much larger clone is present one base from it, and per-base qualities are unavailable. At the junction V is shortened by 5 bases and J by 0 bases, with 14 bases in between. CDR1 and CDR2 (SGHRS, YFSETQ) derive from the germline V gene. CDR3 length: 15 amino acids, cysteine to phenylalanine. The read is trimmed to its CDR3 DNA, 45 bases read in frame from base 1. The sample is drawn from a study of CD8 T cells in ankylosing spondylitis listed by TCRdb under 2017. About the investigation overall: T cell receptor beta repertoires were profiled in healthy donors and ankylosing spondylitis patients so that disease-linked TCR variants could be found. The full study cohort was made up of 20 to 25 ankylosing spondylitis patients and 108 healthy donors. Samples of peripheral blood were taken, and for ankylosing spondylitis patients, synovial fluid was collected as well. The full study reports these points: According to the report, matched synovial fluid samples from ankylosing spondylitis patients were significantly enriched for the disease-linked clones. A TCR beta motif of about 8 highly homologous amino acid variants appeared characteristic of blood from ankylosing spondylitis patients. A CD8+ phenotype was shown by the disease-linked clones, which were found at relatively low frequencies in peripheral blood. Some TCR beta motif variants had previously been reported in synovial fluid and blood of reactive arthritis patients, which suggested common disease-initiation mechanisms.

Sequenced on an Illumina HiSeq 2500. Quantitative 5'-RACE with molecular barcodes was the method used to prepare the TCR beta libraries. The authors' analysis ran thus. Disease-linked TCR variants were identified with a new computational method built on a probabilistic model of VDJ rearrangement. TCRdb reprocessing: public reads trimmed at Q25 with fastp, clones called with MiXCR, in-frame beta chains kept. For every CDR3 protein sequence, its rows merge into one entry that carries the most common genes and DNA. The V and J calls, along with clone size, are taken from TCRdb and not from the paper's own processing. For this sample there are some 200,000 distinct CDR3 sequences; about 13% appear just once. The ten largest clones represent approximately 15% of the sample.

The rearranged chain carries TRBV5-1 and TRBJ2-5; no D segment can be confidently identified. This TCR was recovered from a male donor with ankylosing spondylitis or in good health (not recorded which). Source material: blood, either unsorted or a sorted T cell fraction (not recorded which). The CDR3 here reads CASSYTMSDQETQYF. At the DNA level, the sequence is TGCGCCAGCAGTTACACCATGTCAGACCAAGAGACCCAGTACTTC.